This T cell receptor beta chain is from a study of shared clonotypes between healthy human individuals. Study-level findings and limits: Donors were few, which limited the genetic and exposure-history diversity represented.

Some clones are missing from TCRdb's copy, which holds only in-frame ones; the method was immunoSEQ multiplex PCR. This sample has more than 2,000,000 clones, with approximately 95% found just once. With respect to this clone: What it binds is not known.

The CDR3 is 16 residues long. Trimming at V came to 2 bases and at J to 0 bases, leaving 5 bases not matched to a gene. Germline CDR1 is KGHSH and CDR2 is LQKENI. The source of this sequence is a man aged 18 to 30 in good health. Some clones in this sample may be carry-over from other donors' samples. The specimen was naive CD4+ T cells from PBMCs. Subset noted: CD45RA+ positively selected. J is TRBJ2-3 and V is TRBV18; 7 positions match TRBD2. The CDR3: CASSPSHSGSTDTQYF. The CDR3 DNA reads TGTGCCAGCTCACCATCCCATAGCGGGAGCACAGATACGCAGTATTTT.